The 12 T cell receptor beta chains in this list originate from one sample, sequenced in a study of neoadjuvant anti-PD-1 for oral cavity cancer. The repertoire was sequenced with immunoSEQ multiplex PCR; TCRdb's copy has only in-frame clones and lacks some. Among 60,000 to 75,000 clones, roughly three quarters were seen once, and the ten largest hold roughly 2.6%. The source was PBMCs, collected before nivolumab (anti-PD-1) treatment. The receptor set was obtained from a person between 40 and 80 years old with oral cavity squamous cell carcinoma.

V is TRBV2 and J is TRBJ2-3; D unclear. The CDR3 extends over 13 amino acids. V was clipped by 6 bases and J by 0 bases, with 7 bases between them. Per germline, CDR1 SNHLY and CDR2 FYNNEI. CDR3 nucleotides: TGTGCCAGCAGGAGGTACAGCACAGATACGCAGTATTTT. Its translation: CASRRYSTDTQYF.

The genes are TRBV2 and TRBJ1-1; unclear D gene. The V and J ends lost 7 bases and 1 base respectively, with 16 bases between them. This CDR3 is built from 15 residues. Germline V gene lookup returns CDR1 SNHLY and CDR2 FYNNEI. In nucleotides, the CDR3 is TGTGCCAGCATACGGGAACAGAGCCAGAACACTGAAGCTTTCTTT. Its translation is CASIREQSQNTEAFF. The full variable domain, rest sourced from reference TRBV2 and TRBJ1-1, is EPEVTQTPSHQVTQMGQEVILRCVPISNHLYFYWYRQILGQKVEFLVSFYNNEISEKSEIFDDQFSVERPDGSNFTLKIRSTKLEDSAMYFCASIREQSQNTEAFFGQGTRLTVV.

V and J are TRBV5-1 and TRBJ2-2, with TRBD2 identical over 15 bases. Germline values: CDR1 SGHRS, CDR2 YFSETQ. The length of the CDR3 is 16 residues. V shed 3 bases, J shed 7 bases, and the junction held 4 bases outside the gene matches. For the CDR3, the DNA is TGCGCCAGCAGCTCCGGGACTAGCGGGAGGAACGGGGAGCTGTTTTTT. Translated: CASSSGTSGRNGELFF.

This clone appeared once. The CDR3 reads CASSLDGYEQYF. The DNA of the CDR3 is TGTGCCAGCAGTTTAGACGGGTACGAGCAGTACTTC. V gene TRBV27 combines with J gene TRBJ2-7, with no clear D. Trimming took 2 bases from V and 4 from J, leaving 6 bases between them. The germline V gene has CDR1 MNHEY and CDR2 SMNVEV (reference sequence). This CDR3 has 12 amino acids.

The chain recombines TRBV10-2 with TRBJ2-5; D tentatively fits TRBD1 or TRBD2 (5 bases each). Germline CDR1 and CDR2: WSHSY and SAAADI. The CDR3 contains 12 residues. Trimming removed 6 bases from V and 8 bases from J, with 13 bases in between. The CDR3 nucleotides are TGCGCCAGCAGCGGGACGTCTGACACCCAGTACTTC. Amino acid sequence: CASSGTSDTQYF.

The rearrangement uses TRBV6-5 and TRBJ2-7; tentatively, D is TRBD1 (5 bases). The CDR3 extends over 14 amino acids. The germline V gene has CDR1 MNHEY and CDR2 SVGAGI. Trimming shortened V by 2 bases and J by 3 bases, and 11 bases separated the two germline ends. CDR3 DNA sequence: TGTGCCAGCAGTTACAGGGGCGTCGGCTACGAGCAGTACTTC. It translates to CASSYRGVGYEQYF.

The rearrangement joins TRBV28 to TRBJ2-7; TRBD1 matches at 11 bases. Losses at the gene ends were 5 bases for V and 2 bases for J; bases not matched to a gene: 5. Per the germline V gene, CDR1 is MDHEN and CDR2 is SYDVKM. The CDR3 is 15 amino acids. CDR3 nucleotide sequence: TGTGCCAGCAGTGGCCGGGACAGGGGGACCTACGAGCAGTACTTC. It codes for CASSGRDRGTYEQYF.

The gene calls are TRBV6-1 and TRBJ1-5; 9 bases are a match to TRBD1. This CDR3 region has 18 residues. V lost 6 bases, J lost 1 base, and 13 bases stayed unmatched. Germline CDR1 MNHNS, CDR2 SASEGT. CDR3: CASREKMGQGISNQPQHF. The CDR3, as DNA: TGTGCCAGCAGGGAAAAGATGGGACAGGGAATCAGCAATCAGCCCCAGCATTTT.

The gene calls are TRBV2 and TRBJ2-3; maybe TRBD1 (5 bases). Trimming removed 0 bases from V and 6 bases from J, with 7 bases in between. There are 13 residues in the CDR3. Germline V gene lookup returns CDR1 SNHLY and CDR2 FYNNEI. DNA of the CDR3: TGTGCCAGCAGTGAAGCCAGGGTGGATACGCAGTATTTT. This sequence encodes CASSEARVDTQYF.

The CDR3 protein is CASSWTLNTEAFF. CDR3 nucleotide sequence: TGCGCCAGCAGCTGGACGTTGAACACTGAAGCTTTCTTT. The chain joins TRBV5-1 to TRBJ1-1; D is ambiguous. CDR1 SGHRS and CDR2 YFSETQ come from the germline V gene. Trimming shortened V by 3 bases and J by 0 bases, and 6 bases separated the two germline ends. The CDR3 is 13 residues long.

This chain joins TRBV19 and TRBJ2-3; perhaps D is TRBD1 or TRBD2 (5 bases each). CDR3 length: 15 residues. V was trimmed by 8 bases and J by 1 base, leaving 16 bases between them. Germline assignment: CDR1 LNHDA and CDR2 SQIVND (reference sequence). CDR3: CASRPLGERTDTQYF. For the CDR3, the DNA is TGTGCCAGTCGTCCATTGGGGGAACGCACAGATACGCAGTATTTT.

This chain uses TRBV7-3 with TRBJ1-1, with 9 bases fitting TRBD1. Per germline, CDR1 SGHTA and CDR2 FQGTGA. There are 15 residues in the CDR3. The ends lost 4 bases at V and 9 bases at J; junction bases unmatched: 12. CDR3: CASSSPGQGISKAFF. The CDR3 bases are TGTGCCAGCAGCTCCCCGGGACAGGGAATTTCGAAAGCTTTCTTT.